Listed below are T cell receptor beta chains from one sample, sequenced in a study of radiation and T cells in renal cell carcinoma. Method: immunoSEQ multiplex PCR; TCRdb's copy keeps in-frame clones and lacks some. The table records fewer than 200,000 clones, 88% of them present only once. Sequenced material: blood, taken from a patient whose treatment included radiotherapy and nephrectomy. The receptors were sampled from a woman aged 50 to 65 with renal cell carcinoma. Both conserved end residues are part of each CDR3.

CDR3	V	J
CASSLPTNAYEQYF	TRBV7-8	TRBJ2-7
CASSAQGAVGNEQFF	TRBV2	TRBJ2-1
CASSKGDGNQPQHF	TRBV19	TRBJ1-5
CASSLDRLNTEAFF	TRBV6-6	TRBJ1-1
CASKQGPGANVLTF	TRBV7-2	TRBJ2-6
CASRNRWAEAFF	TRBV19	TRBJ1-1
CASREGGNTEAFF	TRBV6-6	TRBJ1-1
CASSEPTDRYTGELFF	TRBV25-1	TRBJ2-2
CAWTTGGNTIYF	TRBV30	TRBJ1-3
CASSPSTAGTTLQERYEQYF	TRBV4-3	TRBJ2-7
CASSLAPGYNEQFF	TRBV7-9	TRBJ2-1
CSVGQGDEAFF	TRBV29-1	TRBJ1-1
CASSPHLGNTEAFF	TRBV11-2	TRBJ1-1
CAISQMGYTEAFF	TRBV10-3	TRBJ1-1
CASSLTQLGGYTF	TRBV7-9	TRBJ1-2
CASSGGEDEAFF	TRBV9	TRBJ1-1
CASSLQGAQNNEKLFF	TRBV5-1	TRBJ1-4
CASSEVGTQPQHF	TRBV6-1	TRBJ1-5
CASRASGVGSTQYF	TRBV7-9	TRBJ2-3
CAWTGNYGYTF	TRBV30	TRBJ1-2
CASRSIERGEQFF	TRBV5-6	TRBJ2-1
CASSLPGDTEAFF	TRBV18	TRBJ1-1
CASSFGGHNEQFF	TRBV5-1	TRBJ2-1
CSVDMTGAYEQYF	TRBV29-1	TRBJ2-7
CASSSDRGIEGYTF	TRBV18	TRBJ1-2
CASSLEAGGYQPQHF	TRBV5-1	TRBJ1-5
CASSPQGQKYTF	TRBV18	TRBJ1-2
CASSYLQASYEQYF	TRBV6-6	TRBJ2-7
CASSQTGTLDRDYEQYF	TRBV4-2	TRBJ2-7
CASGGQWGEQFF	TRBV19	TRBJ2-1
CASSLSNEQFF	TRBV18	TRBJ2-1
CASSQTSGIGNEQFF	TRBV7-3	TRBJ2-1
CASGLGQGAYQPQHF	TRBV12-5	TRBJ1-5
CANSGGAGTLNTEAFF	TRBV5-1	TRBJ1-1
CAWSVLGQGGGNTIYF	TRBV30	TRBJ1-3
CASSRIAGVSTGELFF	TRBV5-6	TRBJ2-2
CASRTPGRGDNEQFF	TRBV6-5	TRBJ2-1
CASKTSGGARETQYF	TRBV7-9	TRBJ2-5
CASSLAGQGARNEQFF	TRBV5-1	TRBJ2-1
CASSVASGGIETQYF	TRBV9	TRBJ2-5
CASSLRQGQETQYF	TRBV5-1	TRBJ2-5
CASSRPGQKNEQFF	TRBV14	TRBJ2-1
CASSPISETQYF	TRBV7-9	TRBJ2-5
CASSSGRPPLGEKLFF	TRBV6-5	TRBJ1-4